This T cell receptor (beta chain) was observed in a study of T-cell memory formation after mild COVID-19. Germline lookup yields CDR1 MNHEY and CDR2 SMNVEV (reference sequence). The CDR3 covers 13 residues. The junction had 4 bases not matched to a gene; V was cut back by 5 bases and J by 5 bases. In TCRdb, the 5' RACE reads were re-called with MiXCR into one record per CDR3 protein. The data show 180,000 or so distinct CDR3 sequences, 15% to 20% seen once. This TCR came from an adult woman who had mild COVID-19 (a few samples of this study predate the infection). Cell type and time point are not known. The V gene is TRBV27, the J gene TRBJ1-1, with 8 bases fitting TRBD1. Material: PBMCs or a T cell subset sorted from them (not recorded which). The CDR3 loop reads CASSQYRGTEAFF. In DNA form, the CDR3 reads TGTGCCAGCAGTCAGTACAGGGGGACTGAAGCTTTCTTT.